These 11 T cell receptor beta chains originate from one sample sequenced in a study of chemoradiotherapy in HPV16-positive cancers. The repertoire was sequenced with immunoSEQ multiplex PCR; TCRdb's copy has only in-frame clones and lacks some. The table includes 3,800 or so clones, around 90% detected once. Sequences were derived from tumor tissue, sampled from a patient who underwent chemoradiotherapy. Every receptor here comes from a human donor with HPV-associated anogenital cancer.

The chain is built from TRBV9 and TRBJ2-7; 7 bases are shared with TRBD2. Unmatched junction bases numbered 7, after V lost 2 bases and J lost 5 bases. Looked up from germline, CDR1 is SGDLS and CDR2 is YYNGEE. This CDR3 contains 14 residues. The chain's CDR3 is CASSVGPGGDEQYF. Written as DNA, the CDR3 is TGTGCCAGCAGCGTCGGGCCTGGGGGGGACGAGCAGTACTTC.

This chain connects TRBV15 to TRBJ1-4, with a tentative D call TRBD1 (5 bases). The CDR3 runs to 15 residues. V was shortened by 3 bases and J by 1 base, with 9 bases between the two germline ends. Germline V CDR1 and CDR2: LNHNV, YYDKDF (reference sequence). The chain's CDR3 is CATSRLQETNEKLFF. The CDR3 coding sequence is TGTGCCACCAGCAGGTTACAGGAAACTAATGAAAAACTGTTTTTT. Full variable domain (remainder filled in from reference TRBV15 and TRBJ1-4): DAMVIQNPRYQVTQFGKPVTLSCSQTLNHNVMYWYQQKSSQAPKLLFHYYDKDFNNEADTPDNFQSRRPNTSFCFLDIRSPGLGDTAMYLCATSRLQETNEKLFFGSGTQLSVL.

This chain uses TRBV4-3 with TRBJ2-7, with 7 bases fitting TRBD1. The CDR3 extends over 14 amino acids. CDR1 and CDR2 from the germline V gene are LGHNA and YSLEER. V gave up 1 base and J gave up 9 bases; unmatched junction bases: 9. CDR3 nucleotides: TGCGCCAGCAGCCAAGTGGTAGGGGGCGTACGGCAGTACTTC. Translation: CASSQVVGGVRQYF.

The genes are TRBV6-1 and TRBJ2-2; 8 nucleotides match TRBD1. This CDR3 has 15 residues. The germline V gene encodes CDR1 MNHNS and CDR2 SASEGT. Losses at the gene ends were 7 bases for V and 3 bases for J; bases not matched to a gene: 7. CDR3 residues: CASNLGQGHTGELFF. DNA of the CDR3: TGTGCCAGCAACCTCGGACAGGGCCACACCGGGGAGCTGTTTTTT.

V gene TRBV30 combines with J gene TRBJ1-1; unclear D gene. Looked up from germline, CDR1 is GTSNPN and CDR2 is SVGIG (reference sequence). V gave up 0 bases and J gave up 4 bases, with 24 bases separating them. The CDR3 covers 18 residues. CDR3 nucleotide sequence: TGTGCCTGGAGTGTAACGCGCGGGTTTTTGGGTTCGGCCACTGAAGCTTTCTTT. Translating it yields CAWSVTRGFLGSATEAFF.

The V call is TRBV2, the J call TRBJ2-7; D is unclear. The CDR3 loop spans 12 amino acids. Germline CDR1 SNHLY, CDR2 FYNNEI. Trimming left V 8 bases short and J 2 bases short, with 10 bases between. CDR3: CASGPQAYEQYF. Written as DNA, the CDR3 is TGTGCCAGCGGGCCGCAAGCCTACGAGCAGTACTTC.

The CDR3 DNA reads TGTGCCAGCAGCCTACGAAGCCGGACAACTGGAAACACCATATATTTT. It specifies CASSLRSRTTGNTIYF. This chain joins TRBV7-6 and TRBJ1-3, with D perhaps matching TRBD1 (5 bases). The length of the CDR3 is 16 residues. Trimming took 5 bases from V and 2 from J, leaving 16 bases between them. Germline V gene sequence: CDR1 SGHVS, CDR2 FNYEAQ. Based on the CDR3 plus reference TRBV7-6 and TRBJ1-3, the full variable domain is GAGVSQSPRYKVTKRGQDVALRCDPISGHVSLYWYRQALGQGPEFLTYFNYEAQQDKSGLPNDRFSAERPEGSISTLTIQRTEQRDSAMYRCASSLRSRTTGNTIYFGEGSWLTVV.

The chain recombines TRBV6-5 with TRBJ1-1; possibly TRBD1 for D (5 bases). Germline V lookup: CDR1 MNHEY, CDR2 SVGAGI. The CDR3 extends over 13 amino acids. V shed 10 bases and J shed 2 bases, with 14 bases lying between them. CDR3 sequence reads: CATRTLTNTEAFF. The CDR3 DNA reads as TGTGCCACGAGGACACTAACAAACACTGAAGCTTTCTTT.

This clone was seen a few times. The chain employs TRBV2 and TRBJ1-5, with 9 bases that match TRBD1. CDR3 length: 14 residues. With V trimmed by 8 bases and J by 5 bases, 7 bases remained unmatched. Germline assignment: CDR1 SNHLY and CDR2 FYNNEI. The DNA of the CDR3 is TGTGCCAGCGAAATAGGGACAGGGTATCAGCCCCAGCATTTT. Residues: CASEIGTGYQPQHF.

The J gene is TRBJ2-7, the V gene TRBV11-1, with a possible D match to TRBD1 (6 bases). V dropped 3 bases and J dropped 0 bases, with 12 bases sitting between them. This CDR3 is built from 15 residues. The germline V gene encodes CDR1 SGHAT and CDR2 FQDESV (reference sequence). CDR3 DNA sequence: TGTGCCAGCAGCTTCTCGACAGGACTCTCCTACGAGCAGTACTTC. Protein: CASSFSTGLSYEQYF.

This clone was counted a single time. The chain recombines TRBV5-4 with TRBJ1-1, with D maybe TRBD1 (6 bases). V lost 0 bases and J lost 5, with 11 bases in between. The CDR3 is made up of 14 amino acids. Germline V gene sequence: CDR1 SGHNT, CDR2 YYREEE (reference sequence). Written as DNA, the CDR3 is TGTGCCAGCAGCTTGGGGGGGGCGAGAACTGAAGCTTTCTTT. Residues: CASSLGGARTEAFF.